These 32 T cell receptor beta chains came from one sample sequenced in a study of T cell responses to AZD1222 COVID-19 vaccine. This table comes from immunoSEQ multiplex PCR, and its TCRdb copy is limited to in-frame clones, with some not included. The table includes about 81,000 clones, 92% detected once. Source: peripheral blood, taken on day 0 of AZD1222 vaccination. The receptor set was obtained from an adult in good health.

The chain couples TRBV24-1 to TRBJ2-3; 7 positions agree with TRBD1. V was clipped by 3 bases and J by 0 bases; unmatched bases: 8. Germline loops: CDR1 KGHDR, CDR2 SFDVKD. The CDR3 is 17 residues long. The DNA for the CDR3 is TGTGCCACCAGTGATAACAGGGGTGTAGGTAGCACAGATACGCAGTATTTT. It specifies CATSDNRGVGSTDTQYF.

The rearrangement uses TRBV2 and TRBJ1-5; perhaps TRBD1 as D (5 bases). The germline V gene encodes CDR1 SNHLY and CDR2 FYNNEI. The CDR3 spans 15 residues. Trimming cost V 4 bases and J 1 base, with 11 bases left between them. CDR3 region: CASSAGGVSNQPQHF. The CDR3 DNA sequence: TGTGCCAGCAGTGCCGGGGGGGTGAGCAATCAGCCCCAGCATTTT.

The chain carries TRBV6-1 and TRBJ2-2; possible D gene TRBD2, 6 bases. The V end was cut by 4 bases, the J end by 4 bases, with 22 bases between. CDR1 and CDR2 from the germline V gene are MNHNS and SASEGT. The CDR3 sequence is 18 residues long. The CDR3 sequence: CASSVLMGDLGSTGELFF. The CDR3 nucleotides are TGTGCCAGCAGTGTACTGATGGGGGACTTGGGAAGCACCGGGGAGCTGTTTTTT.

The V call is TRBV4-1, the J call TRBJ2-3; 11 bases map to TRBD2. The CDR3 is made up of 16 amino acids. From germline, CDR1 is MGHRA and CDR2 YSYEKL. V lost 6 bases and J lost 2; bases outside the gene matches: 7. CDR3 DNA: TGCGCCAGCAGTCTCCCGGGACTAGCGGACACAGATACGCAGTATTTT. Translated, it gives CASSLPGLADTDTQYF.

The chain couples TRBV27 to TRBJ2-3; D is unclear. V lost 1 base to trimming and J lost 0 bases, with 11 bases between them. The CDR3 sequence is 16 residues long. Germline CDR1 MNHEY, CDR2 SMNVEV (reference sequence). The CDR3 nucleotides are TGTGCCAGCAGTTTATTTGCCGCCCAGAGCACAGATACGCAGTATTTT. It is translated as CASSLFAAQSTDTQYF.

The CDR3: CASSPRTGSYEQYF. The CDR3 DNA reads TGTGCCAGCAGTCCCCGGACAGGCTCCTACGAGCAGTACTTC. The chain joins TRBV27 to TRBJ2-7; TRBD1 matches at 7 bases. The CDR3 has 14 residues. Trimming at V came to 5 bases and at J to 0 bases, leaving 4 bases not matched to a gene. The germline V gene has CDR1 MNHEY and CDR2 SMNVEV (reference sequence).

In this sample, this clone turned up once. The chain recombines TRBV7-7 with TRBJ2-2; 8 positions match TRBD1. V was clipped by 4 bases and J by 2 bases; unmatched bases: 3. Germline V gene sequence: CDR1 SSHAT, CDR2 FNYEAQ (reference sequence). This CDR3 is built from 15 residues. The CDR3 nucleotides read TGTGCCAGCAGCTACGGACAGGGAAACACCGGGGAGCTGTTTTTT. Protein product: CASSYGQGNTGELFF.

The J gene is TRBJ1-1, the V gene TRBV5-1; 7 bases line up with TRBD1. The J segment lost 5 bases and the V segment lost 0 bases, leaving 7 bases of the junction unmatched. Germline V gene sequence: CDR1 SGHRS, CDR2 YFSETQ. This CDR3 region has 15 residues. The CDR3 protein is CASSLGGRGSTEAFF. CDR3 coding DNA: TGCGCCAGCAGCTTGGGCGGCAGGGGGAGTACTGAAGCTTTCTTT.

The rearrangement uses TRBV7-8 and TRBJ2-1, with D tentatively TRBD1 or TRBD2 (5 bases each). V gave up 3 bases and J gave up 3 bases, with 15 bases separating them. The germline CDR1 and CDR2 sequences are SGHVS and FQNEAQ. The CDR3 spans 16 residues. The CDR3 spells CASSFLPEGFYNEQFF. In DNA, the CDR3 is TGTGCCAGCAGCTTTCTACCTGAGGGGTTCTACAATGAGCAGTTCTTC.

V and J are TRBV28 and TRBJ2-1; 14 bases are a match to TRBD2. The CDR3 contains 15 residues. The germline V gene has CDR1 MDHEN and CDR2 SYDVKM. Losses at the gene ends were 3 bases for V and 8 bases for J; bases not matched to a gene: 3. The CDR3 DNA reads TGTGCCAGCAGTTTGGAGACTAGCGGGAGGGATGAGCAGTTCTTC. It specifies CASSLETSGRDEQFF.

This chain links TRBV7-3 with TRBJ1-2; maybe TRBD1 (6 bases). Germline lookup yields CDR1 SGHTA and CDR2 FQGTGA. The CDR3 has 15 amino acids. V lost 4 bases to trimming and J lost 8 bases, with 20 bases between them. DNA for the CDR3: TGTGCCAGCAGCTCCACCGGGGGCCAGGGCAGGGGCTACACCTTC. Its translation: CASSSTGGQGRGYTF. The full variable domain, completed using reference TRBV7-3 and TRBJ1-2, is GAGVSQTPSNKVTEKGKYVELRCDPISGHTALYWYRQSLGQGPEFLIYFQGTGAADDSGLPNDRFFAVRPEGSVSTLKIQRTERGDSAVYLCASSSTGGQGRGYTFGSGTRLTVV.

The chain links TRBV19 to TRBJ2-5; the D gene could be TRBD1 or TRBD2 (5 bases each). CDR3 length equals 13 residues. Trimming shortened V by 8 bases and J by 5 bases, and 15 bases separated the two germline ends. Germline assignment: CDR1 LNHDA and CDR2 SQIVND (reference sequence). The CDR3 sequence: CASGGGKGETQYF. CDR3 nucleotide sequence: TGTGCCAGTGGAGGTGGGAAGGGGGAGACCCAGTACTTC.

This chain joins TRBV2 and TRBJ1-6; 8 positions match TRBD1. CDR1 is SNHLY and CDR2 is FYNNEI in the germline V gene. This CDR3 region has 14 residues. After removal of 4 bases from V and 6 bases from J, the junction contained 2 bases not matched to a gene. As DNA, the CDR3 is TGTGCCAGCAGTGGGACAGGGCCTAATTCACCCCTCCACTTT. It codes for CASSGTGPNSPLHF.

The rearrangement joins TRBV19 to TRBJ2-7, with 9 positions matching TRBD1. The CDR3 spans 16 residues. The germline V gene has CDR1 LNHDA and CDR2 SQIVND (reference sequence). The junction had 5 bases not matched to a gene; V was cut back by 0 bases and J by 2 bases. The CDR3 sequence is CASSIDYGQGPYEQYF. CDR3 DNA: TGTGCCAGTAGTATAGATTATGGACAGGGGCCCTACGAGCAGTACTTC. The whole variable domain, remainder taken from reference TRBV19 and TRBJ2-7, is DGGITQSPKYLFRKEGQNVTLSCEQNLNHDAMYWYRQDPGQGLRLIYYSQIVNDFQKGDIAEGYSVSREKKESFPLTVTSAQKNPTAFYLCASSIDYGQGPYEQYFGPGTRLTVT.

The chain recombines TRBV9 with TRBJ1-1, with TRBD1 identical over 7 bases. CDR3 size: 13 residues. V gave up 3 bases and J gave up 5 bases; unmatched junction bases: 4. Germline loops: CDR1 SGDLS, CDR2 YYNGEE. This CDR3 is CASSGQGRTEAFF. CDR3 in DNA: TGTGCCAGCAGCGGACAGGGACGGACTGAAGCTTTCTTT.

There are a few counts of this clone. The chain links TRBV4-1 to TRBJ1-2, with D maybe TRBD1 (5 bases). CDR3 length: 17 amino acids. Trimming removed 0 bases from V and 8 bases from J, with 22 bases in between. CDR1 is MGHRA and CDR2 is YSYEKL in the germline V gene. This chain's CDR3 is CASSQESVTGLMRGYTF. The CDR3 DNA reads TGCGCCAGCAGCCAAGAAAGTGTAACAGGTTTGATGAGGGGCTACACCTTC.

This clone was observed a single time. The chain recombines TRBV11-2 with TRBJ1-2; D not resolved. This CDR3 has 12 residues. V shed 1 base and J shed 6 bases, with 6 bases lying between them. Germline V CDR1 and CDR2: SGHAT, FQNNGV. CDR3 sequence: CASSLGLNGYTF. As DNA, the CDR3 is TGTGCCAGCAGCTTAGGTCTCAATGGCTACACCTTC.

This chain uses TRBV30 with TRBJ2-7; D is unclear. Looked up from germline, CDR1 is GTSNPN and CDR2 is SVGIG (reference sequence). V was clipped by 1 base and J by 5 bases, with 6 bases between them. The CDR3 sequence is 11 residues long. The CDR3 region has the DNA TGTGCCTGGAGTGGGGCGGACGAGCAGTACTTC. Encoded protein: CAWSGADEQYF.

This chain joins TRBV29-1 and TRBJ2-1, with D maybe TRBD1 (6 bases). The CDR3 loop spans 12 amino acids. V was shortened by 4 bases and J by 10 bases, with 14 bases between the two germline ends. Germline V gene sequence: CDR1 SQVTM, CDR2 ANQGSEA. The CDR3 DNA reads TGCAGCGTTGTTCTACAGGGCGGGGAGCAGTTCTTC. It specifies CSVVLQGGEQFF.

The rearrangement joins TRBV24-1 to TRBJ1-4; maybe TRBD1 (6 bases). Germline values: CDR1 KGHDR, CDR2 SFDVKD. The CDR3 consists of 12 residues. Trimming took 4 bases from V and 7 from J, leaving 6 bases between them. The CDR3 reads CATSDRGEKLFF. For the CDR3, the DNA is TGTGCCACCAGTGACAGGGGTGAAAAACTGTTTTTT.

The CDR3 protein is CASSPISGTEMNTEAFF. CDR3 in DNA: TGTGCCAGCTCACCTATTTCTGGGACAGAAATGAACACTGAAGCTTTCTTT. The V and J genes are TRBV18 and TRBJ1-1, with TRBD1 matching 7 bases. The CDR3 runs 17 residues. Germline V gives CDR1 KGHSH, CDR2 LQKENI. V gave up 3 bases and J gave up 0 bases; unmatched junction bases: 10.

The CDR3 DNA reads TGTGCCAGCAGTTTTTCCCCCGCCCTCCACAATGAGCAGTTCTTC. Its protein product is CASSFSPALHNEQFF. The rearrangement links TRBV27 to TRBJ2-1; D remains unclear. Trimming cost V 3 bases and J 5 bases, with 14 bases left between them. Germline loops: CDR1 MNHEY, CDR2 SMNVEV (reference sequence). This CDR3 has 15 amino acids.

CDR3 DNA: TGTGCCAGCAGCAGGGGCGCCGGGGCCAACGTCCTGACTTTC. Translated: CASSRGAGANVLTF. V is TRBV7-9 and J is TRBJ2-6; D is perhaps TRBD1 (5 bases). Trimming took 5 bases from V and 4 from J, leaving 9 bases between them. Per germline, CDR1 SEHNR and CDR2 FQNEAQ (reference sequence). The CDR3 loop spans 14 amino acids. The variable domain in full, completed from reference TRBV7-9 and TRBJ2-6, reads DTGVSQNPRHKITKRGQNVTFRCDPISEHNRLYWYRQTLGQGPEFLTYFQNEAQLEKSRLLSDRFSAERPKGSFSTLEIQRTEQGDSAMYLCASSRGAGANVLTFGAGSRLTVL.

This clone was observed a single time. The chain recombines TRBV13 with TRBJ2-7; D tentatively fits TRBD1 or TRBD2 (5 bases each). Germline V gene data show CDR1 as PRHDT and CDR2 as FYEKMQ (reference sequence). The V gene lost 0 bases and the J gene lost 6 bases, with 21 bases spanning the gap. The CDR3 runs to 17 residues. Written as DNA, the CDR3 is TGTGCCAGCAGCTTAGGCCCAGGGTCTTTGATGAGCGGCGAGCAGTACTTC. Protein product: CASSLGPGSLMSGEQYF.

This clone was seen a handful of times. The chain carries TRBV9 and TRBJ2-7; D is perhaps TRBD2 (6 bases). CDR1 is SGDLS and CDR2 is YYNGEE in the germline V gene. Trimming took off 6 bases at V and 6 bases at J, with 22 bases between the two ends. The CDR3 loop spans 15 amino acids. CDR3 nucleotide sequence: TGTGCCAGCAACCCTACCGGGACTTTTTACTCCGAGCAGTACTTC. It codes for CASNPTGTFYSEQYF.

The rearrangement links TRBV9 to TRBJ1-1, with D hard to call. The ends were cut back, 0 bases at V and 1 base at J, with 10 bases in the middle. CDR1 and CDR2 from the germline V gene are SGDLS and YYNGEE. The CDR3 sequence is 15 residues long. The DNA of the CDR3 is TGTGCCAGCAGCGTAGCGGAGGGCCGGAACACTGAAGCTTTCTTT. Protein product: CASSVAEGRNTEAFF.

This clone appeared a single time. V gene TRBV28 combines with J gene TRBJ1-5; the D is unclear. The CDR3 has 12 amino acids. The V gene lost 8 bases and the J gene lost 5 bases, with 10 bases spanning the gap. Germline lookup yields CDR1 MDHEN and CDR2 SYDVKM. The CDR3, as DNA: TGTGCCAGCCTTACCGGGGATCAGCCCCAGCATTTT. Translating it yields CASLTGDQPQHF.

CDR3 nucleotide sequence: TGTGCCAGCTCCGACTACAGGGGGCGGCCCCAGCATTTT. This sequence encodes CASSDYRGRPQHF. This chain uses TRBV2 with TRBJ1-5, with TRBD1 identical over 9 bases. The CDR3 is made up of 13 amino acids. The V gene end was trimmed by 8 bases and the J gene end by 9 bases; junction bases not matched to a gene: 8. The germline CDR1 and CDR2 sequences are SNHLY and FYNNEI.

The genes are TRBV7-2 and TRBJ2-1, with D possibly matching TRBD2 (5 bases). CDR1 is SGHTA and CDR2 is FQGNSA in the germline V gene. V lost 0 bases and J lost 9, with 9 bases in between. This CDR3 contains 13 residues. The CDR3 DNA sequence: TGTGCCAGCAGCTTAGCGGCCAGCGGTGAGCAGTTCTTC. It specifies CASSLAASGEQFF.

This sequence joins TRBV29-1 and TRBJ2-7; 11 bases line up with TRBD2. From germline, CDR1 is SQVTM and CDR2 ANQGSEA. V lost 7 bases and J lost 4; bases outside the gene matches: 9. The CDR3 covers 14 residues. The CDR3 loop reads CSAEDSGRGYEQYF. CDR3 DNA: TGCAGCGCCGAGGATAGCGGGAGGGGTTACGAGCAGTACTTC.

This clone was seen only once. The chain couples TRBV28 to TRBJ2-7; 9 bases match TRBD1. J was trimmed by 5 bases and V by 6 bases; bases with no gene match: 8. The germline V gene has CDR1 MDHEN and CDR2 SYDVKM. CDR3 length equals 14 residues. The CDR3 DNA reads as TGTGCCAGCAGCCCTGGACAGGGGACGGACGAGCAGTACTTC. As protein: CASSPGQGTDEQYF.

This chain uses TRBV6-6 with TRBJ1-3, with D unresolved. Germline lookup yields CDR1 MNHNY and CDR2 SVGAGI (reference sequence). The CDR3 loop spans 14 amino acids. Trimming removed 2 bases from V and 4 bases from J, with 9 bases in between. The CDR3, as DNA: TGTGCCAGCAGTTACACCGGGGTCGGAAACACCATATATTTT. Residues: CASSYTGVGNTIYF.